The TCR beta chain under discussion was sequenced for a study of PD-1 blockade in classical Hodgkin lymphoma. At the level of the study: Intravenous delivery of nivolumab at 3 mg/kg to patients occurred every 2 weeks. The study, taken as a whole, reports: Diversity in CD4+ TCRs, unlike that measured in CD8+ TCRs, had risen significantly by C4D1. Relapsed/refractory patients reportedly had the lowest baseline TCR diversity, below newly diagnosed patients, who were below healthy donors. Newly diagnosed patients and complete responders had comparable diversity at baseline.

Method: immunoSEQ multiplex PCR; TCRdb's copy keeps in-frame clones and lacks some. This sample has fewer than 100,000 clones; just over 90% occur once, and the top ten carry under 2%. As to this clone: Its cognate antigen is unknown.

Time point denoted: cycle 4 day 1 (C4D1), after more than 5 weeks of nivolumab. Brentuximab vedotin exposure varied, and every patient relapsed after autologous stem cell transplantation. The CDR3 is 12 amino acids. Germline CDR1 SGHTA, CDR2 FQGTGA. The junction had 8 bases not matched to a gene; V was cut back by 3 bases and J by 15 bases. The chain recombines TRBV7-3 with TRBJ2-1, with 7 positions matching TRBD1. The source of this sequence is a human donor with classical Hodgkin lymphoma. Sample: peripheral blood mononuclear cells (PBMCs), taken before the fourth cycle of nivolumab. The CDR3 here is CASSFTGTVLFF. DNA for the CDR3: TGTGCCAGCAGCTTTACCGGGACAGTGCTGTTCTTC.